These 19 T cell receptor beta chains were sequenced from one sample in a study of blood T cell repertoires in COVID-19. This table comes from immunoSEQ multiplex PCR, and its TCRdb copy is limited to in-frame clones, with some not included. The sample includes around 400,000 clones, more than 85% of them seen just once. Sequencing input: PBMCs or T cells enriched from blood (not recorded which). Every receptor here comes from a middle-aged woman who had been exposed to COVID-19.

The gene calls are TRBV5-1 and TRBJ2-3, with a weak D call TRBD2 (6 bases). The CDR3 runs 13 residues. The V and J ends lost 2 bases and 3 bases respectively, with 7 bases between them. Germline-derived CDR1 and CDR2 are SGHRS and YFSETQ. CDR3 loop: CASSFGGTDTQYF. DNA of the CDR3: TGCGCCAGCAGCTTCGGAGGGACAGATACGCAGTATTTT.

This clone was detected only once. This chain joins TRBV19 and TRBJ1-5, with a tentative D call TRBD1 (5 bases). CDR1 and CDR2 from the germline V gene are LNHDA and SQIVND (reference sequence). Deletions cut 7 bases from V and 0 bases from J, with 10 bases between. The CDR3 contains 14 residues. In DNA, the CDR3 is TGTGCCAGTACCACGGGACTTAGCAATCAGCCCCAGCATTTT. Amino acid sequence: CASTTGLSNQPQHF.

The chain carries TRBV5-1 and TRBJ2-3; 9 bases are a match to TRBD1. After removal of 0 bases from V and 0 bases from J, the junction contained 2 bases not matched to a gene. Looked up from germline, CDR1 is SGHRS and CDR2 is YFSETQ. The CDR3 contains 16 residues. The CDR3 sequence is CASSLAGTGSTDTQYF. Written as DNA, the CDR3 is TGCGCCAGCAGCTTGGCCGGGACAGGGAGCACAGATACGCAGTATTTT.

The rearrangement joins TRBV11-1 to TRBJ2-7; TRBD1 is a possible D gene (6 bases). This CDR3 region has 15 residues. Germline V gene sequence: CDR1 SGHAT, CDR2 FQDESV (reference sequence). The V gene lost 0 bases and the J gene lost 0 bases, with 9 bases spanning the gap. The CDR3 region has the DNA TGTGCCAGCAGCTTAGCAGGGACACTCTCCTACGAGCAGTACTTC. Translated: CASSLAGTLSYEQYF.

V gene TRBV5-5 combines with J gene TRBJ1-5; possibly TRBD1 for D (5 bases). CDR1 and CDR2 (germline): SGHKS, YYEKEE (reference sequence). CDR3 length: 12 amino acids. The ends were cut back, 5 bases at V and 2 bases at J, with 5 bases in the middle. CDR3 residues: CASRQGNQPQHF. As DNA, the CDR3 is TGTGCCAGCAGACAGGGCAATCAGCCCCAGCATTTT.

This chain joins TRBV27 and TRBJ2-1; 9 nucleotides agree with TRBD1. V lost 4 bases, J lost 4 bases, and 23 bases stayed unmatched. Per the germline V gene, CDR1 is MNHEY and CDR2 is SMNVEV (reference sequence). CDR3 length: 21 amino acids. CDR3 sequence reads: CASSSMPAGTGIISGYNEQFF. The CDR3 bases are TGTGCCAGCAGTTCGATGCCCGCAGGGACAGGGATAATTTCGGGGTACAATGAGCAGTTCTTC.

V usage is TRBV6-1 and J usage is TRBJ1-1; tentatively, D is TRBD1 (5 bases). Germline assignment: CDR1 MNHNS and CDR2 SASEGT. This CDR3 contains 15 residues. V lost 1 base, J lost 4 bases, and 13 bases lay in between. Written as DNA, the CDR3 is TGTGCCAGCAGTGAAGGAAGGGGATTTGGCACTGAAGCTTTCTTT. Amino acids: CASSEGRGFGTEAFF.

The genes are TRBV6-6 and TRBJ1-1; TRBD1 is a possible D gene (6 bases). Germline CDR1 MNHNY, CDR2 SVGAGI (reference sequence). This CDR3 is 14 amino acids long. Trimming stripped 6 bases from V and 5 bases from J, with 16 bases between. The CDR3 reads CASSLMARGTEAFF. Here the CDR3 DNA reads TGTGCCAGCAGCCTCATGGCAAGGGGGACTGAAGCTTTCTTT.

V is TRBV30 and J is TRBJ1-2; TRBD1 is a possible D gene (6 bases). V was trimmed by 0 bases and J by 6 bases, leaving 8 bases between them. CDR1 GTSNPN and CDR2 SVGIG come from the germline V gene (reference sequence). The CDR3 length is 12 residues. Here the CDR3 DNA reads TGTGCCTGGAGTGTAGCAGGGGATGGCTACACCTTC. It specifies CAWSVAGDGYTF.

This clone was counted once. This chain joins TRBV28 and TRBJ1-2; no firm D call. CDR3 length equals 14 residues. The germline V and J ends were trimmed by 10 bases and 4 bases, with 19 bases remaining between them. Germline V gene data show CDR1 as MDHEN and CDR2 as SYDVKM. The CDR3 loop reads CAIATGEGGYGYTF. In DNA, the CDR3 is TGTGCCATTGCCACCGGGGAGGGTGGCTATGGCTACACCTTC.

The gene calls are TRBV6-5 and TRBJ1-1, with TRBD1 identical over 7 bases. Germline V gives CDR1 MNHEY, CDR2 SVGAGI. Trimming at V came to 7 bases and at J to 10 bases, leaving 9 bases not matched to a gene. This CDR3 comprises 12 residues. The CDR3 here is CASKTGVKPAFF. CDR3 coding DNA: TGTGCCAGCAAAACAGGGGTGAAGCCAGCTTTCTTT.

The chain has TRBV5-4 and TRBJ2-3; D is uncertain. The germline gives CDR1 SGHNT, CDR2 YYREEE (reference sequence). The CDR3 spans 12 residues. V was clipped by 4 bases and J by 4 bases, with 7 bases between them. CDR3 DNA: TGTGCCAGCAGCCTACGCTCAGATACGCAGTATTTT. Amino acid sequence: CASSLRSDTQYF.

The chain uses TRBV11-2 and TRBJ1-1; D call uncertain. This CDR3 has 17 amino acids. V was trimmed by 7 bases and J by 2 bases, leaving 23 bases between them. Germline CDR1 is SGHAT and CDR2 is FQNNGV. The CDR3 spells CASTPGSSWSRNTEAFF. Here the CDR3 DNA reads TGTGCCAGCACCCCTGGCTCTTCTTGGAGCAGAAACACTGAAGCTTTCTTT.

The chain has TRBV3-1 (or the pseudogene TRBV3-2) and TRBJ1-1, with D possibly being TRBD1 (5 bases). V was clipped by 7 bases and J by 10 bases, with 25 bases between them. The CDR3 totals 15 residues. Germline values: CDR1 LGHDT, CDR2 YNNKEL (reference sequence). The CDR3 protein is CASTHGSGAMTGAFF. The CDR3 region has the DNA TGTGCCAGCACCCATGGAAGTGGGGCGATGACGGGAGCTTTCTTT.

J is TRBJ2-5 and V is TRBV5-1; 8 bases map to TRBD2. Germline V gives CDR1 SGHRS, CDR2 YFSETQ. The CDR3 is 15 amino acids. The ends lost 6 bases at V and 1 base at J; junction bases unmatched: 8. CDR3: CASKAGGGGQETQYF. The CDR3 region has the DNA TGCGCCAGCAAGGCGGGGGGAGGAGGCCAAGAGACCCAGTACTTC.

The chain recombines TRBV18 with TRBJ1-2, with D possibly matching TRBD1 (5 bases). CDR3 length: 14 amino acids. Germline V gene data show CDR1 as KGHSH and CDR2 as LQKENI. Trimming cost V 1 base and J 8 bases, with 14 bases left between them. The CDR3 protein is CASSPRMGPEGYTF. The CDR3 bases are TGTGCCAGCTCACCACGCATGGGGCCAGAGGGCTACACCTTC.

For the CDR3, the DNA is TGTGCCAGCAGCAGGGGATCTCCAGGGAACACTGAAGCTTTCTTT. Encoded protein: CASSRGSPGNTEAFF. The J gene is TRBJ1-1, the V gene TRBV5-4; D is possibly TRBD1 (5 bases). Trimming left V 4 bases short and J 1 base short, with 14 bases between. The germline V gene encodes CDR1 SGHNT and CDR2 YYREEE (reference sequence). This CDR3 region has 15 residues.

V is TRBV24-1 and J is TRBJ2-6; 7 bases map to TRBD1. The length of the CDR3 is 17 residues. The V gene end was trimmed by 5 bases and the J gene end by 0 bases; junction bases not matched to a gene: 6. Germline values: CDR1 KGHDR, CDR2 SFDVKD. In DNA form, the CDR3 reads TGTGCCACCAGTGCTACAGGGGCTTCCTCTGGGGCCAACGTCCTGACTTTC. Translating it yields CATSATGASSGANVLTF.

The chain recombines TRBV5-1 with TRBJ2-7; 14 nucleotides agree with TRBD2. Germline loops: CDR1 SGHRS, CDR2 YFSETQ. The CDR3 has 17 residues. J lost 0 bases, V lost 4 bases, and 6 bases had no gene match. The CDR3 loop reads CASSHPGTSGSSYEQYF. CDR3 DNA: TGCGCCAGCAGCCATCCCGGGACTAGCGGGAGCTCCTACGAGCAGTACTTC.